A selection of T cell receptor beta chains follows, all from one sample in a study of PD-L1 blockade in urothelial cancer. The protocol was immunoSEQ multiplex PCR, while the TCRdb copy is restricted to in-frame clones and leaves out a portion. The repertoire holds about 76,000 clones, with around 90% as singletons. Specimen: PBMCs, collected around atezolizumab (anti-PD-L1) treatment. These receptors originate from a man between 65 and 85 years old with urothelial cancer. Each CDR3 is given with its conserved first and last residue. A D gene is named only where the DNA matches it firmly.

v_call,j_call,d_call,cdr3_aa,cdr3_nt
TRBV2,TRBJ2-7,NA,CASSGRGGSSYEQYF,TGTGCCAGCAGCGGCAGGGGCGGGAGCTCCTACGAGCAGTACTTC
TRBV25-1,TRBJ2-1,TRBD1,CASSGGQGAQNEQFF,TGTGCCAGCAGTGGAGGACAGGGGGCGCAGAATGAGCAGTTCTTC
TRBV13,TRBJ2-1,TRBD2,CASSSQAGGTYNEQFF,TGTGCCAGCAGCTCCCAAGCGGGAGGCACTTACAATGAGCAGTTCTTC
TRBV5-4,TRBJ2-1,TRBD2,CASSAQTSGRSEQFF,TGTGCCAGCAGCGCCCAGACTAGCGGGAGGAGTGAGCAGTTCTTC
TRBV5-6,TRBJ2-1,TRBD2,CASSSTSGGSSYNEQFF,TGTGCCAGCAGCTCGACTAGCGGAGGGAGCTCCTACAATGAGCAGTTCTTC
TRBV25-1,TRBJ2-2,NA,CASSGVGGRTGELFF,TGTGCCAGCAGTGGAGTAGGGGGAAGAACCGGGGAGCTGTTTTTT
TRBV5-6,TRBJ2-7,TRBD1,CASSYPGGGQYF,TGTGCCAGCAGTTACCCAGGGGGCGGGCAGTACTTC
TRBV27,TRBJ2-4,TRBD2,CASSLRVGRPPNIQYF,TGTGCCAGCAGTTTACGGGTCGGGAGGCCACCCAACATTCAGTACTTC
TRBV21-1,TRBJ2-7,NA,CASSAGLAGGPSYEQYF,TGTGCCAGCAGCGCCGGACTAGCGGGAGGGCCGTCCTACGAGCAGTACTTC
TRBV7-6,TRBJ2-2,NA,CASSLAAELTGELFF,TGTGCCAGCAGCTTAGCTGCGGAGCTCACCGGGGAGCTGTTTTTT
TRBV5-4,TRBJ1-4,NA,CASSLQGTNEKLFF,TGTGCCAGCAGCTTGCAGGGAACTAATGAAAAACTGTTTTTT